This TCR beta chain was sequenced during a study of molecular identifiers for immune sequencing clone quantification. Naive CD8 T cells underwent sorting with the CD8+CD4-CCR7+CD45RA+ definition. This clonotype was found many times. MiXCR, applied by TCRdb to the PCR reads, yields one record per CDR3 protein. The table records more than 250,000 distinct CDR3 sequences, roughly a fifth of them present only once. The germline V gene encodes CDR1 LNHDA and CDR2 SQIVND (reference sequence). Trimming left V 3 bases short and J 2 bases short, with 15 bases between. CDR3 length: 16 residues. The sequencing sample was made of naive CD8+ T cells from blood, with Jurkat cell RNA spiked in. Subset reported: FACS-sorted CD8+CD4-CCR7+CD45RA+ naive T cells. The clonotype was recovered from a human donor in good health. Some libraries in this study had Jurkat cell RNA spiked in. The J gene is TRBJ2-3, the V gene TRBV19; D not resolved. The CDR3 is CASSIGILWDTDTQYF. Written as DNA, the CDR3 is TGTGCCAGTAGTATTGGGATCCTCTGGGACACAGATACGCAGTATTTT. The full variable domain, its missing parts supplied by reference TRBV19 and TRBJ2-3, is DGGITQSPKYLFRKEGQNVTLSCEQNLNHDAMYWYRQDPGQGLRLIYYSQIVNDFQKGDIAEGYSVSREKKESFPLTVTSAQKNPTAFYLCASSIGILWDTDTQYFGPGTRLTVL.